Detailed here is one TCR beta chain. What it binds is not known. The data belong to a study of siplizumab effects on memory and regulatory T cells. Findings and limits, study-wide: Versus roughly 27% in controls, the mappable alloreactive CD4+ clones averaged 68.8% Treg-derived with siplizumab. Roughly 75-95% of proliferating clones (CD4+ or CD8+) could not be assigned a naive or memory phenotype. In unstimulated cells, naive T cells appeared more diverse than memory T cells and seemed major alloresponse contributors. Suppressive capability of dividing Tregs from siplizumab cultures went unverified.

The CDR3 runs to 14 residues. V was trimmed by 2 bases and J by 2 bases, leaving 9 bases between them. Germline V CDR1 and CDR2: MGHRA, YSYEKL. Data came from immunoSEQ multiplex PCR; TCRdb stores just in-frame clones and leaves some out. The sample lists more than 60,000 clones; approximately 96% were seen once. The TCR sequence derives from a human donor in good health. The chain couples TRBV4-1 to TRBJ2-5; D remains unclear. Specimen: naive CD8+ T cells sorted from blood. For the CDR3, the DNA is TGCGCCAGCAGCCAACCGGCTTCTCAAGAGACCCAGTACTTC. Translated: CASSQPASQETQYF.